This TCR beta chain was recorded in a study of T cell changes during pregnancy in multiple sclerosis. Data came from immunoSEQ multiplex PCR; TCRdb stores just in-frame clones and leaves some out. The sample records about 45,000 clones, roughly 96% being singletons. Germline V CDR1 and CDR2: SGHNT, YYREEE (reference sequence). The CDR3 is 16 residues long. Losses at the gene ends were 4 bases for V and 2 bases for J; bases not matched to a gene: 7. The chain is built from TRBV5-4 and TRBJ2-1, with 9 bases that match TRBD2. This clonotype was obtained from a female donor with multiple sclerosis, enrolled in a pregnancy study. This material consisted of peripheral blood, taken in the second trimester of pregnancy. The CDR3, as DNA: TGTGCCAGCAGCCCGGGGGGCGGGGGGGCCTACAATGAGCAGTTCTTC. Its protein is CASSPGGGGAYNEQFF.